Listed below are T cell receptor beta chains from one sample, sequenced in a study of T cell repertoires in cytomegalovirus infection. TCRdb ran MiXCR on the reads and lists one entry per CDR3 protein. Of about 920,000 distinct CDR3 sequences in the sample, roughly 30% are singletons; the top ten hold around an eighth. These receptors have no identified antigens. The material was cultured CD8+ T cells from PBMCs, obtained from culture after CMV antigen stimulation. These receptors were collected from a human donor in good health (CMV status not recorded). Some clones in this sample may be carry-over from other donors' samples. Each CDR3 is given with its conserved first and last residue. Fields, in order: V gene, J gene, D gene, clone size, CDR3 DNA, CDR3 protein. A D gene is named only where the DNA matches it firmly. A clone size is listed for some rows: how often the clone was seen (once, few, many), or a class if it is expanded.

TRBV10-3	TRBJ2-1	TRBD2	.	TGTGCCATCTCTGGGACTAGCGGGGTCAATGAGCAGTTCTTC	CAISGTSGVNEQFF
TRBV7-9	TRBJ2-3	.	.	TGTGTCAGCAGCTTAGACGGGTTCACAGATACGCAGTATTTT	CVSSLDGFTDTQYF
TRBV6-6	TRBJ1-4	.	.	TGTGCCAGCAGTTACGGGATTAGGGGCCCATATGAAAAACTGTTTTTT	CASSYGIRGPYEKLFF
TRBV7-8	TRBJ1-6	.	.	TGTGCCAGCAGCCCCTGGACGACCCTTAGGTCACCCCTCCACTTT	CASSPWTTLRSPLHF
TRBV5-6	TRBJ1-2	TRBD1	.	TGTGCCAGCACTCTGGGGGGGACAGGCTATGGCTACACCTTC	CASTLGGTGYGYTF
TRBV7-3	TRBJ2-6	TRBD1	.	TGTGCCAGCAGCGTATGGGACAGGGGTTCTGGGGCCAACGTCCTGACTTTC	CASSVWDRGSGANVLTF
TRBV5-6	TRBJ2-7	.	.	TGTGCCAGCAGCAGCGGCCCGAGGGAGCAGTACTTC	CASSSGPREQYF
TRBV10-2	TRBJ2-7	.	few	TGCGCCAGCAGTCGGGACGTTGGCTACGAGCAGTACTTC	CASSRDVGYEQYF
TRBV6-1	TRBJ1-5	.	many	TGTGCCAGCATCATTTGGTCGGACAATCAGCCCCAGCATTTT	CASIIWSDNQPQHF
TRBV29-1	TRBJ2-5	.	.	TGCAGCGTTGAATACGGGCAAGAGACCCAGTACTTC	CSVEYGQETQYF
TRBV27	TRBJ1-2	.	few	TGTGCCAGCAGTCCCAAGACAAGGCTGTATGGCTACACCTTC	CASSPKTRLYGYTF
TRBV19	TRBJ2-6	.	few	TGTGCCAGTAGTGATGGGCAGGGAGTGGGGGCCAACGTCCTGACTTTC	CASSDGQGVGANVLTF
TRBV5-6	TRBJ2-2	.	.	TGTGCCAGCAGCGCCGGGACGGGGGTGCCGAACACCGGGGAGCTGTTTTTT	CASSAGTGVPNTGELFF
TRBV18	TRBJ1-2	.	.	TGTGCCAGCTCACGAACAGACCAGGGCGGCTATGGCTACACCTTC	CASSRTDQGGYGYTF
TRBV7-9	TRBJ1-2	TRBD1	few	TGTGCCAGCAGCTTCTCCTTGACAGGGGGCGATGGCTACACCTTC	CASSFSLTGGDGYTF
TRBV28	TRBJ2-3	.	.	TGTGCCAGCAGTTTGTTACCGGGGGCCCCTAGCACAGATACGCAGTATTTT	CASSLLPGAPSTDTQYF
TRBV4-2	TRBJ1-1	.	.	TGTGCCAGCAGCCAAGTGCGCGGCACGGACACTGAAGCTTTCTTT	CASSQVRGTDTEAFF
TRBV6-6	TRBJ2-3	.	.	TGTGCCAGTTACTTCTTGAATACGCAGTATTTT	CASYFLNTQYF
TRBV14	TRBJ2-3	.	.	TGTGCCAGCAGCCAGTGGGACACAGATACGCAGTATTTT	CASSQWDTDTQYF
TRBV7-6	TRBJ2-7	.	few	TGTGCCAGCAGCCATCGGGGGGCCGCCTACGAGCAGTACTTC	CASSHRGAAYEQYF
TRBV20-1	TRBJ1-4	.	.	TGCAGTGCGAGGCCGAGGGGGAATGAAAAACTGTTTTTT	CSARPRGNEKLFF
TRBV27	TRBJ1-4	.	few	TGTGCCAGCAGCCAACTTGGGGGGACAAATGAAAAACTGTTTTTT	CASSQLGGTNEKLFF
TRBV15	TRBJ2-1	.	.	TGTGCCACCAGCCCTGAAGGGCTTTACAATGAGCAGTTCTTC	CATSPEGLYNEQFF
TRBV2	TRBJ1-1	.	.	TGTGCCACCTGGGACGGAAACACTGAAGCTTTCTTT	CATWDGNTEAFF
TRBV12-3/TRBV12-4	TRBJ2-1	.	few	TGTGCCAGCAGTTTTTCATCGGACGCTGAGCAGTTCTTC	CASSFSSDAEQFF
TRBV5-6	TRBJ2-5	.	.	TGTGCCAGCAGCAATAAGAGAACCCAGTACTTC	CASSNKRTQYF
TRBV7-4	TRBJ1-4	TRBD1	.	TGTGCCAGCAGTACCGGGGACAGGACTAATGAAAAACTGTTTTTT	CASSTGDRTNEKLFF
TRBV2	TRBJ2-7	TRBD1	.	TGTGCCAGCACCGAGGCCGACAGGGGGAAGTCCGAGCAGTACTTC	CASTEADRGKSEQYF
TRBV6-5	TRBJ1-4	.	few	TGTGCCAGCAGAGCGGGAGGAGGTGAAAAACTGTTTTTT	CASRAGGGEKLFF
TRBV4-1	TRBJ2-3	TRBD2	.	TGCGCCAGCAGCCCTTCGGGACTAGTGGAGTATAGCACAGATACGCAGTATTTT	CASSPSGLVEYSTDTQYF
TRBV24-1	TRBJ2-7	TRBD1	few	TGTGCCACCAGTGACGGGACAGGGAGTTCCTACGAGCAGTACTTC	CATSDGTGSSYEQYF
TRBV6-5	TRBJ1-1	.	.	TGTGCCAGCAGTTACTCTAACATGAACACTGAAGCTTTCTTT	CASSYSNMNTEAFF
TRBV7-2	TRBJ2-1	.	few	TGTGCCAGCAGCTTAGGAGGGGGGGTTCATGAGCAGTTCTTC	CASSLGGGVHEQFF
TRBV27	TRBJ2-7	.	.	TGTGCCAGCAGCCTAAGGGGGGCTCCGGCCTACGAGCAGTACTTC	CASSLRGAPAYEQYF
TRBV4-1	TRBJ1-3	.	few	TGCGCCAGCAGCCAAGAGGCAAGGGATGGAAACACCATATATTTT	CASSQEARDGNTIYF
TRBV7-2	TRBJ2-3	TRBD2	many	TGTGCCAGCAGCTTAGCTGGGGATCTAGCGGGGGGGCCCGGCACAGATACGCAGTATTTT	CASSLAGDLAGGPGTDTQYF
TRBV7-9	TRBJ1-2	TRBD1	few	TGTGCCAGCAGCTTTCAGGACAGGGGGGGAGACTATGGCTACACCTTC	CASSFQDRGGDYGYTF
TRBV5-5	TRBJ1-2	.	.	TGTGCCAGCAGCTTGAGTGACAGAAGCTATGGCTACACCTTC	CASSLSDRSYGYTF
TRBV27	TRBJ2-5	TRBD1	.	TGTGCCAGCAGTTTATCCTGGGCGGGACAGGGGCTTTTCCAAGAGACCCAGTACTTC	CASSLSWAGQGLFQETQYF
TRBV7-9	TRBJ2-3	.	many	TGTGCCAGCAGGCCCAATAGACAGTCCTTCTCCACAGATACGCAGTATTTT	CASRPNRQSFSTDTQYF
TRBV7-9	TRBJ2-3	TRBD1	many	TGTGCCAGCAGCCCCCGGGACAGCCTCAGCACAGATACGCAGTATTTT	CASSPRDSLSTDTQYF
TRBV24-1	TRBJ2-2	TRBD1	few	TGTGCCACCAGTGATCCCCACAGGGGGTTACTCGGGGAGCTGTTTTTT	CATSDPHRGLLGELFF
TRBV6-6	TRBJ2-7	.	.	TGTGCCAGCAGTTACAATCAGGGGACTCTCTACGAGCAGTACTTC	CASSYNQGTLYEQYF
TRBV7-9	TRBJ1-6	.	many	TGTGCCAGCAGCTTTACCGGCTGGGGGCAGGAAAATTCACCCCTCCACTTT	CASSFTGWGQENSPLHF
TRBV7-9	TRBJ1-2	.	few	TGTGCCAGCAGCGGGGGAATTAACTATGGCTACACCTTC	CASSGGINYGYTF
TRBV27	TRBJ2-1	TRBD2	many	TGTGCCAGCAGTCCCCCCGGGTTGCGGGGGGCCTACAATGAGCAGTTCTTC	CASSPPGLRGAYNEQFF
TRBV4-3	TRBJ2-2	.	.	TGCGCCAGCAGCCAAGACCCCAGGGGGGCCGGGGAGCTGTTTTTT	CASSQDPRGAGELFF
TRBV27	TRBJ2-5	.	.	TGTGCCAGCAGTTTATCGGCCAGGGAGGCCCAGTACTTC	CASSLSAREAQYF
TRBV7-2	TRBJ1-1	.	many	TGTGCCAGCAGCCCCCCGGGAAACAGTGAAGCTTTCTTT	CASSPPGNSEAFF
TRBV10-3	TRBJ2-1	.	.	TGTGCCATCAGTGAGTCGCGTCAGGGTATAGTCAATGAGCAGTTCTTC	CAISESRQGIVNEQFF
TRBV29-1	TRBJ1-3	.	.	TGCAGCGTATGCTTGAGCTCTGGAAACACCATATATTTT	CSVCLSSGNTIYF
TRBV7-9	TRBJ2-1	.	few	TGTGCCAGCAGCGCAACTCGGGATGAGCAGTTCTTC	CASSATRDEQFF
TRBV6-6	TRBJ1-1	TRBD1	.	TGTGCCAGCAGGCTGCTGACAGGGGGCGACGCCAACACTGAAGCTTTCTTT	CASRLLTGGDANTEAFF
TRBV11-2	TRBJ2-7	.	.	TGTGCCAGCAGCTTAGGGGAGCTCTACGAGCAGTACTTC	CASSLGELYEQYF
TRBV6-6	TRBJ1-5	.	.	TGTGCCAGCACTTACGGAGATAGCAATCAGCCCCAGCATTTT	CASTYGDSNQPQHF
TRBV7-6	TRBJ2-5	.	.	TGTGCCAGCAGCCCAGGACAGTCTTTGATCCAGTACTTC	CASSPGQSLIQYF
TRBV14	TRBJ2-2	TRBD2	.	TGTGCCAGCAGCGCCCTAGCGGGGGGGCCCGGGGAGCTGTTTTTT	CASSALAGGPGELFF